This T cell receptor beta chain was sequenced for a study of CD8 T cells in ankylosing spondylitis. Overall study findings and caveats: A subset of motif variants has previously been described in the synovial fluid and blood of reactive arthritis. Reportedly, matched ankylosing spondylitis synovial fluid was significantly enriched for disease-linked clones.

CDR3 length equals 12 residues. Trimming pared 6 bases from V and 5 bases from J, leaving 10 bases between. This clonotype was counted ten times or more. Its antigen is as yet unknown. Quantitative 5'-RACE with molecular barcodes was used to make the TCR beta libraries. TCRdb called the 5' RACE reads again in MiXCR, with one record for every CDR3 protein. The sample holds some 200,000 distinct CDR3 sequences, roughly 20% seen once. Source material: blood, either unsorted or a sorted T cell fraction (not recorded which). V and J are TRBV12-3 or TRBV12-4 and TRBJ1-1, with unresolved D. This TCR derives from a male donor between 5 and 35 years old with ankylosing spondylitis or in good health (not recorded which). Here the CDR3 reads CASSLTGTEAFF. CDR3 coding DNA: TGTGCCAGCAGCCTGACTGGGACTGAAGCTTTCTTT.